The present T cell receptor beta chain was sequenced within a study of regulatory T cells in long-lasting Graves disease. Time point denoted: newly diagnosed GD, antithyroid drugs for less than 3 months. RNA from PBMCs was the source of the TCR library. As concerns this clonotype: Its antigen is unidentified.

Study-wide points: Thyroid tissue went unexamined; only peripheral blood was analyzed. Less diverse TCR repertoires were seen in persistent Graves' patients than in newly diagnosed ones.

Germline V gene sequence: CDR1 SGHRS, CDR2 YFSETQ. The CDR3 runs to 15 residues. Trimming left V 0 bases short and J 5 bases short, with 12 bases between. In building TCR beta libraries, iRepertoire HTBI primers were used together with Arm-PCR of CDR3 regions. One entry per CDR3 protein results from TCRdb running MiXCR on the multiplex PCR reads. The sample holds hundreds of thousands of distinct CDR3 sequences; 15% to 20% are singletons and the top ten take roughly 27%. Another study also made use of these data, one on T cells in Graves' hyperthyroidism and ophthalmopathy.

This chain links TRBV5-1 with TRBJ2-4, with D hard to call. The clonotype comes from a man aged 35-49 years with Graves disease. The sequenced sample was peripheral blood mononuclear cells (PBMCs), obtained at new diagnosis, from a patient treated with antithyroid drugs. The CDR3 sequence is CASSLVPGTENIQYF. Here the CDR3 DNA reads TGCGCCAGCAGCTTGGTGCCAGGAACAGAAAACATTCAGTACTTC.